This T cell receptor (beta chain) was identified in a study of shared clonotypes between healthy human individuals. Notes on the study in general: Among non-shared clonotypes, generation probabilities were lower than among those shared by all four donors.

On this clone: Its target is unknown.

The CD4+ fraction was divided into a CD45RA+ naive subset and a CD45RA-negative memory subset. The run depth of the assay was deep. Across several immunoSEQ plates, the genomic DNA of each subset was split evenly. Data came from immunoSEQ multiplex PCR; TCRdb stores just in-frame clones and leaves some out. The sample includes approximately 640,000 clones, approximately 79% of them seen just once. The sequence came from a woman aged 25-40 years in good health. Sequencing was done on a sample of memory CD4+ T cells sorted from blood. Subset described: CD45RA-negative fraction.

The CDR3 DNA is TGTGCCAGCAGTTATGAACCGTGGGTGGGCACCGGGGAGCTGTTTTTT. Translation: CASSYEPWVGTGELFF. This chain links TRBV27 with TRBJ2-2; D is undetermined. The ends were cut back, 4 bases at V and 4 bases at J, with 16 bases in the middle. This CDR3 contains 16 residues. The germline gives CDR1 MNHEY, CDR2 SMNVEV (reference sequence).